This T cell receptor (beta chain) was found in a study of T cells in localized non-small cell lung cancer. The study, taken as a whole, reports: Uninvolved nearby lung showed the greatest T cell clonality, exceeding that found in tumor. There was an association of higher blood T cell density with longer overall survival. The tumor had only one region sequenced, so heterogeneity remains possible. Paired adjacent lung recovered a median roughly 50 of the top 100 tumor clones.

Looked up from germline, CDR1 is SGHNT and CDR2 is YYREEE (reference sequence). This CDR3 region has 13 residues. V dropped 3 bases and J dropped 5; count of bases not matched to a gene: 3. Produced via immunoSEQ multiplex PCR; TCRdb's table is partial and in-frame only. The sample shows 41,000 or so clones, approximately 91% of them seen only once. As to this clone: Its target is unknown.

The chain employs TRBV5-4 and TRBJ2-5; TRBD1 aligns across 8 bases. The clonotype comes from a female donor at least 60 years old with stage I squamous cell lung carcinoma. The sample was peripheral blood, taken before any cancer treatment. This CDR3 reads CASSSTGVETQYF. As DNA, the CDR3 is TGTGCCAGCAGCTCGACAGGGGTTGAGACCCAGTACTTC.